The next 20 T cell receptor beta chains were all read from a single sample in a study of neurological immune-mediated disorders. TCRdb re-called the 5' RACE reads with MiXCR, one entry per CDR3 protein. The sample carries roughly 75,000 distinct CDR3 sequences, just over 2.5% recorded once. Input material: PBMCs. The receptors come from a woman in her twenties or thirties with multiple sclerosis.

This clonotype was counted many times. The chain recombines TRBV29-1 with TRBJ2-7; 7 bases match TRBD2. Germline V gene lookup returns CDR1 SQVTM and CDR2 ANQGSEA. The CDR3 sequence is 12 residues long. J was trimmed by 7 bases and V by 1 base; bases with no gene match: 4. CDR3 amino acids: CSVEALGGEQYF. The CDR3 region has the DNA TGCAGCGTTGAAGCCCTGGGAGGGGAGCAGTACTTC.

There are many counts of this clonotype. The chain couples TRBV20-1 to TRBJ1-1, with a weak D call TRBD1 (5 bases). Germline loops: CDR1 DFQATT, CDR2 SNEGSKA (reference sequence). Trimming left V 5 bases short and J 0 bases short, with 13 bases between. The CDR3 has 14 amino acids. CDR3 bases: TGCAGTGCTCCCAGGGAAGGGATGAACACTGAAGCTTTCTTT. Translated: CSAPREGMNTEAFF.

This clonotype was observed many times. The genes are TRBV7-9 and TRBJ2-5; the match to TRBD2 covers 12 bases. The CDR3 has 15 residues. Germline V CDR1 and CDR2: SEHNR, FQNEAQ (reference sequence). The junction had 5 bases not matched to a gene; V was cut back by 6 bases and J by 3 bases. The CDR3 loop reads CASRASGRDKETQYF. DNA for the CDR3: TGTGCCAGCAGAGCTAGCGGGAGGGACAAAGAGACCCAGTACTTC.

This clonotype was seen at least ten times. The chain joins TRBV4-3 to TRBJ2-3; D is unresolved. V was pared by 4 bases and J by 4 bases, with 6 bases between. CDR1 and CDR2 from the germline V gene are LGHNA and YSLEER. The CDR3 has 12 amino acids. The CDR3 DNA reads TGCGCCAGCAGCCTGGGGTCAGATACGCAGTATTTT. It is translated as CASSLGSDTQYF.

This clonotype was found many times. The CDR3 bases are TGTGCCAGCAGCGTAGGTTCGGGAGGGCCCTCCTACGAGCAGTACTTC. As protein: CASSVGSGGPSYEQYF. The chain uses TRBV9 and TRBJ2-7; the match to TRBD2 covers 8 bases. This CDR3 region has 16 residues. Unmatched junction bases numbered 5, after V lost 0 bases and J lost 0 bases. Germline V gene sequence: CDR1 SGDLS, CDR2 YYNGEE.

Many counts were recorded for this clonotype. This chain joins TRBV30 and TRBJ2-7; 9 bases line up with TRBD1. Germline CDR1 and CDR2: GTSNPN and SVGIG (reference sequence). This CDR3 is 13 amino acids long. The J segment lost 3 bases and the V segment lost 5 bases, leaving 5 bases of the junction unmatched. CDR3 sequence (DNA): TGTGCCTGGGCCCGGACAGGGGTCTACGAGCAGTACTTC. Translated, it gives CAWARTGVYEQYF.

This clonotype has ten or more counts. The chain joins TRBV6-5 to TRBJ2-1; TRBD2 aligns across 13 bases. Germline lookup yields CDR1 MNHEY and CDR2 SVGAGI. V lost 6 bases and J lost 8; bases outside the gene matches: 13. The CDR3 is 17 amino acids. Here the CDR3 reads CASSPTSGRLGWDEQFF. DNA of the CDR3: TGTGCCAGCAGCCCGACTAGCGGGAGGTTAGGTTGGGATGAGCAGTTCTTC.

This clonotype was counted at least ten times. The chain combines TRBV6-6 with TRBJ2-3; D unclear. Germline CDR1 and CDR2: MNHNY and SVGAGI (reference sequence). V was pared by 7 bases and J by 0 bases, with 17 bases between. The CDR3 is 16 amino acids. The CDR3 is CASTLTTLTSTDTQYF. As DNA, the CDR3 is TGTGCCAGCACCCTAACTACACTGACTAGCACAGATACGCAGTATTTT.

This clonotype was counted once. Possible read error: a much larger clone is one base away. The chain joins TRBV7-2 to TRBJ2-2; TRBD1 might be the D (6 bases). CDR1 and CDR2 from the germline V gene are SGHTA and FQGNSA. This CDR3 region has 15 residues. This CDR3 reads CASSFRTENTGALFF. The CDR3 DNA is TGTGCCAGCAGCTTCCGGACAGAAAACACCGGGGCGCTGTTTTTT.

This clonotype was picked up many times. CDR3 sequence: CASSLWQSNQPQHF. The CDR3 DNA is TGTGCCAGCAGCTTGTGGCAGTCAAATCAGCCCCAGCATTTT. The chain combines TRBV5-6 with TRBJ1-5; no reliable D call. Germline assignment: CDR1 SGHDT and CDR2 YYEEEE. The CDR3 spans 14 residues. V lost 1 base and J lost 4, with 9 bases in between.

This clonotype was seen ten or more times. The rearrangement links TRBV9 to TRBJ2-3; 8 bases match TRBD1. With V trimmed by 3 bases and J by 4 bases, 10 bases remained unmatched. This CDR3 region has 16 residues. CDR1 is SGDLS, CDR2 YYNGEE, per germline. The CDR3 region is CASSGSYRGFSDTQYF. The CDR3 DNA is TGTGCCAGCAGCGGCTCTTACAGGGGGTTCTCAGATACGCAGTATTTT.

The CDR3 region has the DNA TGTGCCAGCAGCTTTTACCTCTCAGGGGGTCTCGGGGAGACCCAGTACTTC. Translated, it gives CASSFYLSGGLGETQYF. The chain is built from TRBV11-2 and TRBJ2-5; 7 bases agree with TRBD1. The trim removed 3 bases at V and 5 bases at J, leaving 15 bases unmatched. Germline values: CDR1 SGHAT, CDR2 FQNNGV. The CDR3 has 17 amino acids.

This clonotype has just a few counts. Just one base apart from a much larger clone, this may be a read error. In this CDR3 the conserved last residue, phenylalanine or tryptophan, is missing, so a read error is likely. The CDR3 DNA reads as TGTGCCAGCAGCACACAGGGGTCTGAAGCTTTCTGT. Protein product: CASSTQGSEAFC. J is TRBJ1-1 and V is TRBV27; TRBD1 matches 7 bases. The CDR3 contains 12 residues. Trimming removed 6 bases from V and 6 bases from J; junction bases left unmatched: 4. Looked up from germline, CDR1 is MNHEY and CDR2 is SMNVEV (reference sequence).

This clonotype has ten or more counts. The chain links TRBV28 to TRBJ2-7; TRBD1 matches at 7 bases. The length of the CDR3 is 13 residues. V was clipped by 3 bases and J by 5 bases; unmatched bases: 4. Germline V gives CDR1 MDHEN, CDR2 SYDVKM. CDR3 DNA: TGTGCCAGCAGTTTGGGGCAGGGGGACGAGCAGTACTTC. This encodes CASSLGQGDEQYF.

This clonotype was seen repeatedly, ten times or more. This rearrangement joins TRBV18 to TRBJ2-7, with 15 bases matching TRBD2. CDR1 KGHSH and CDR2 LQKENI come from the germline V gene. The V and J ends lost 5 bases and 3 bases, in that order; junction bases with no gene match: 2. This CDR3 is 15 amino acids long. CDR3 protein: CASSAGLAGGYEQYF. The CDR3 DNA reads as TGTGCCAGCTCAGCGGGACTAGCGGGAGGCTACGAGCAGTACTTC.

At least ten counts were recorded for this clonotype. The gene calls are TRBV30 and TRBJ2-2, with D unclear. The ends were cut back, 1 base at V and 0 bases at J, with 9 bases in the middle. The CDR3 runs to 15 residues. Germline values: CDR1 GTSNPN, CDR2 SVGIG (reference sequence). The CDR3 here is CAWSAWGTNTGELFF. DNA for the CDR3: TGTGCCTGGAGTGCGTGGGGAACGAACACCGGGGAGCTGTTTTTT.

Only a few counts were recorded for this clonotype. The chain uses TRBV27 and TRBJ2-3; the D call may be TRBD1 or TRBD2 (5 bases each). This CDR3 is built from 14 residues. Germline V gives CDR1 MNHEY, CDR2 SMNVEV (reference sequence). The V gene lost 10 bases and the J gene lost 2 bases, with 16 bases spanning the gap. The CDR3 region has the DNA TGTGCCACCGGAAGGGGCGACTACACAGATACGCAGTATTTT. It encodes CATGRGDYTDTQYF.

The table lists this clonotype with a few counts. The rearrangement joins TRBV4-3 to TRBJ2-2; D is unclear. Trimming shortened V by 2 bases and J by 5 bases, and 9 bases separated the two germline ends. The CDR3 extends over 14 amino acids. Germline V lookup: CDR1 LGHNA, CDR2 YSLEER. In DNA, the CDR3 is TGCGCCAGCAGCCAAAAGGCCGGGACCGGGGAGCTGTTTTTT. Its protein product is CASSQKAGTGELFF.

This clonotype appeared many times. The V gene is TRBV10-2, the J gene TRBJ2-7; D is possibly TRBD1 (6 bases). CDR1 is WSHSY, CDR2 SAAADI, per germline. The CDR3 consists of 13 residues. Trimming pared 5 bases from V and 5 bases from J, leaving 13 bases between. The CDR3 coding sequence is TGCGCCAGCAGTTCAGACAGGATAAACGAGCAGTACTTC. It codes for CASSSDRINEQYF.

This clonotype was seen ten or more times. The rearrangement links TRBV25-1 to TRBJ1-1, with D possibly being TRBD1 (6 bases). V dropped 5 bases and J dropped 0 bases, with 10 bases sitting between them. The CDR3 sequence is 14 residues long. Germline CDR1 MGHDK, CDR2 SYGVNS. Here the CDR3 reads CASSSQGMNTEAFF. CDR3 coding DNA: TGTGCCAGCAGTTCCCAGGGGATGAACACTGAAGCTTTCTTT.